Below, 32 T cell receptor beta chains from the same sample are listed, as sequenced in a study of cytomegalovirus exposure and HLA in healthy donors. PCR involved 60 Vbeta and 13 Jbeta primers. TCRdb's copy holds only in-frame clones and misses some; the assay was immunoSEQ multiplex PCR. This table holds about 130,000 clones, 85% found once. Specimen: PBMCs. These receptors were collected from a woman aged 25-40 years in good health and CMV-seropositive.

J is TRBJ1-5 and V is TRBV30; D uncertain. V gave up 2 bases and J gave up 2 bases, with 10 bases separating them. The germline CDR1 and CDR2 sequences are GTSNPN and SVGIG (reference sequence). CDR3 length equals 14 residues. For the CDR3, the DNA is TGTGCCTGGAGTAGGAGGGCAGGCAATCAGCCCCAGCATTTT. This encodes CAWSRRAGNQPQHF.

The CDR3 here is CASTRTAALRAFF. As DNA, the CDR3 is TGTGCCAGCACGAGGACAGCAGCCTTAAGGGCTTTCTTT. The chain employs TRBV11-2 and TRBJ1-1; D is possibly TRBD1 (6 bases). Germline CDR1 is SGHAT and CDR2 is FQNNGV. Trimming took 7 bases from V and 11 from J, leaving 20 bases between them. The CDR3 is made up of 13 amino acids.

This clone was observed a handful of times. The chain combines TRBV30 with TRBJ2-7; D possibly corresponds to TRBD1 (6 bases). CDR1 GTSNPN and CDR2 SVGIG come from the germline V gene (reference sequence). Trimming stripped 2 bases from V and 3 bases from J, with 11 bases between. CDR3 length: 13 residues. CDR3 sequence reads: CAWSSSRGYEQYF. CDR3 nucleotides: TGTGCCTGGAGTAGTTCCAGGGGCTACGAGCAGTACTTC.

The rearrangement joins TRBV15 to TRBJ1-2, with a possible D match to TRBD1 (6 bases). Looked up from germline, CDR1 is LNHNV and CDR2 is YYDKDF (reference sequence). Trimming took off 4 bases at V and 8 bases at J, with 20 bases between the two ends. CDR3 length equals 15 residues. The CDR3 loop reads CATSTRQDSRSGYTF. The DNA of the CDR3 is TGTGCCACCAGCACCCGACAGGATTCAAGGAGCGGCTACACCTTC. Supplemented by reference TRBV15 and TRBJ1-2, the full variable domain reads DAMVIQNPRYQVTQFGKPVTLSCSQTLNHNVMYWYQQKSSQAPKLLFHYYDKDFNNEADTPDNFQSRRPNTSFCFLDIRSPGLGDTAMYLCATSTRQDSRSGYTFGSGTRLTVV.

This clone was detected only once. The rearrangement uses TRBV14 and TRBJ2-5, with 12 bases fitting TRBD2. The CDR3 contains 18 residues. The J segment lost 5 bases and the V segment lost 1 base, leaving 11 bases of the junction unmatched. Per germline, CDR1 SGHDN and CDR2 FVKESK. CDR3 coding DNA: TGTGCCAGCAGCCAAGGAATACTAGCGGGAGGAGGAGGGGAGACCCAGTACTTC. Encoded protein: CASSQGILAGGGGETQYF. The variable domain in full, completed from reference TRBV14 and TRBJ2-5, reads EAGVTQFPSHSVIEKGQTVTLRCDPISGHDNLYWYRRVMGKEIKFLLHFVKESKQDESGMPNNRFLAERTGGTYSTLKVQPAELEDSGVYFCASSQGILAGGGGETQYFGPGTRLLVL.

V gene TRBV5-1 combines with J gene TRBJ1-2, with TRBD1 identical over 7 bases. J gave up 3 bases and V 6 bases, and 8 bases lay outside the gene matches. CDR3 length equals 14 residues. Germline V gene lookup returns CDR1 SGHRS and CDR2 YFSETQ. The CDR3 nucleotides are TGCGCCAGCAAGGAAGAGGGGGCTGACTATGGCTACACCTTC. Its translation is CASKEEGADYGYTF.

V is TRBV5-1 and J is TRBJ1-3, with D unclear. Deletions cut 7 bases from V and 0 bases from J, with 11 bases between. CDR3 size: 14 residues. Per the germline V gene, CDR1 is SGHRS and CDR2 is YFSETQ. CDR3 sequence reads: CASRLEPSGNTIYF. In DNA form, the CDR3 reads TGCGCCAGCCGTTTAGAGCCCTCTGGAAACACCATATATTTT.

This chain joins TRBV28 and TRBJ2-6; a possible D gene is TRBD2 (6 bases). This CDR3 spans 16 amino acids. Trimming took 4 bases from V and 2 from J, leaving 12 bases between them. Germline CDR1 reads MDHEN; CDR2 reads SYDVKM. Here the CDR3 reads CASSSPGEAGANVLTF. The CDR3 DNA sequence: TGTGCCAGCAGTTCCCCCGGGGAGGCTGGGGCCAACGTCCTGACTTTC.

This clone was observed once. The chain recombines TRBV18 with TRBJ1-2; 9 nucleotides align to TRBD1. The CDR3 has 13 residues. Germline V gene sequence: CDR1 KGHSH, CDR2 LQKENI. The ends lost 6 bases at V and 11 bases at J; junction bases unmatched: 10. For the CDR3, the DNA is TGTGCCAGCTCCCAACCGGGACAGGGACCATACACCTTC. It yields the protein CASSQPGQGPYTF.

This rearrangement joins TRBV28 to TRBJ2-3; 11 positions match TRBD2. V dropped 4 bases and J dropped 0; count of bases not matched to a gene: 6. The CDR3 contains 17 residues. Germline V gene lookup returns CDR1 MDHEN and CDR2 SYDVKM. The CDR3 DNA reads as TGTGCCAGCAGTTCGACTAGCGGGATCCCTAGCACAGATACGCAGTATTTT. Translated: CASSSTSGIPSTDTQYF.

J is TRBJ2-1 and V is TRBV5-1; 13 bases line up with TRBD2. Germline assignment: CDR1 SGHRS and CDR2 YFSETQ. The V and J ends lost 4 bases and 14 bases, in that order; junction bases with no gene match: 9. The CDR3 covers 14 residues. As DNA, the CDR3 is TGCGCCAGCAGCCCCGGGACTAGCGGGGCCCTTGAGTTCTTC. It yields the protein CASSPGTSGALEFF.

The chain is built from TRBV6-1 and TRBJ1-2; D possibly corresponds to TRBD1 (5 bases). V was cut by 8 bases and J by 7 bases, with 14 bases left in between. Germline V CDR1 and CDR2: MNHNS, SASEGT. CDR3 length equals 12 residues. The DNA for the CDR3 is TGTGCCAGCGTGGTGGGGGACTCTGGCTACACCTTC. Residues: CASVVGDSGYTF.

This sequence joins TRBV4-1 and TRBJ2-3; 8 positions agree with TRBD2. The CDR3 is 15 amino acids. Losses at the gene ends were 1 base for V and 6 bases for J; bases not matched to a gene: 6. The germline gives CDR1 MGHRA, CDR2 YSYEKL. CDR3: CASSQVGLASDTQYF. In nucleotides, the CDR3 is TGCGCCAGCAGCCAAGTCGGACTAGCCAGCGATACGCAGTATTTT.

This clone was picked up a small number of times. Additional DNA sequences in this sample encode the identical CDR3. This chain connects TRBV5-8 to TRBJ1-1, with 9 bases lining up with TRBD1. CDR3 length: 14 residues. Germline assignment: CDR1 SGHTS and CDR2 YDEGEE. The ends lost 5 bases at V and 4 bases at J; junction bases unmatched: 6. The CDR3 DNA reads as TGTGCCAGCAGTCCCGGGACAGGGCCCACTGAAGCTTTCTTT. Translation: CASSPGTGPTEAFF.

The chain uses TRBV5-1 and TRBJ1-1, with 7 nucleotides matching TRBD1. V lost 2 bases and J lost 5; bases outside the gene matches: 9. The CDR3 runs to 15 residues. Germline V gene data show CDR1 as SGHRS and CDR2 as YFSETQ. In nucleotides, the CDR3 is TGCGCCAGCAGCTTAGTTGGACAGGCAGGGACTGAAGCTTTCTTT. Translated, it gives CASSLVGQAGTEAFF.

The chain combines TRBV18 with TRBJ2-7; 10 bases are shared with TRBD1. The CDR3 spans 14 residues. Germline CDR1 is KGHSH and CDR2 is LQKENI. V gave up 3 bases and J gave up 2 bases; unmatched junction bases: 1. For the CDR3, the DNA is TGTGCCAGCTCACCCGGGACAGGGGCCTACGAGCAGTACTTC. Translated: CASSPGTGAYEQYF.

The J gene is TRBJ2-3, the V gene TRBV13; 7 nucleotides align to TRBD2. This CDR3 region has 14 residues. Germline-derived CDR1 and CDR2 are PRHDT and FYEKMQ (reference sequence). V shed 5 bases, J shed 3 bases, and the junction held 5 bases outside the gene matches. Written as DNA, the CDR3 is TGTGCCAGCAGCCCCGGGGAGGGGACAGATACGCAGTATTTT. It encodes CASSPGEGTDTQYF. The full variable domain, rest sourced from reference TRBV13 and TRBJ2-3, is AAGVIQSPRHLIKEKRETATLKCYPIPRHDTVYWYQQGPGQDPQFLISFYEKMQSDKGSIPDRFSAQQFSDYHSELNMSSLELGDSALYFCASSPGEGTDTQYFGPGTRLTVL.

This clone appeared a few times. The junction shows a germline mismatch at one end, possibly a read error. This rearrangement joins TRBV7-9 to TRBJ1-1; no firm D call. Germline values: CDR1 SEHNR, CDR2 FQNEAQ (reference sequence). This CDR3 spans 13 amino acids. The CDR3 nucleotides are TGTTCCAGCAGCCTTTTCGGGGACACTGAAGCTTTCTTT. Protein sequence: CSSSLFGDTEAFF.

This clone was found a few times. V is TRBV5-1 and J is TRBJ2-2, with a weak D call TRBD1 (5 bases). Germline CDR1 is SGHRS and CDR2 is YFSETQ. The CDR3 is 16 residues long. The V and J ends lost 3 bases and 0 bases respectively, with 12 bases between them. The CDR3 sequence: CASSWGLGTNTGELFF. The DNA for the CDR3 is TGCGCCAGCAGCTGGGGCCTGGGGACGAACACCGGGGAGCTGTTTTTT.

This chain connects TRBV6-5 to TRBJ1-3; D is uncertain. The CDR3 sequence is 14 residues long. The V gene lost 1 base and the J gene lost 4 bases, with 8 bases spanning the gap. Germline assignment: CDR1 MNHEY and CDR2 SVGAGI. DNA for the CDR3: TGTGCCAGCAGTTACTTCCCCGAGGGAAACACCATATATTTT. Translated: CASSYFPEGNTIYF.

This sequence joins TRBV11-3 and TRBJ2-1; 8 bases map to TRBD2. The CDR3 runs to 14 residues. CDR1 is SGHNT and CDR2 is YENEEA in the germline V gene. V lost 5 bases, J lost 1 base, and 1 base stayed unmatched. The CDR3 sequence: CASSSGGSYNEQFF. The DNA of the CDR3 is TGTGCCAGCAGCAGCGGGGGTTCCTACAATGAGCAGTTCTTC.

J is TRBJ2-3 and V is TRBV5-1, with 11 bases lining up with TRBD1. Trimming removed 2 bases from V and 6 bases from J; junction bases left unmatched: 2. CDR3 length equals 14 residues. Germline CDR1 SGHRS, CDR2 YFSETQ. This CDR3 is CASSFGQGADTQYF. The DNA of the CDR3 is TGCGCCAGCAGCTTTGGACAGGGGGCGGATACGCAGTATTTT. The variable domain in full, completed from reference TRBV5-1 and TRBJ2-3, reads KAGVTQTPRYLIKTRGQQVTLSCSPISGHRSVSWYQQTPGQGLQFLFEYFSETQRNKGNFPGRFSGRQFSNSRSEMNVSTLELGDSALYLCASSFGQGADTQYFGPGTRLTVL.

The genes are TRBV28 and TRBJ1-5; D not certain. V was shortened by 8 bases and J by 4 bases, with 12 bases between the two germline ends. Germline CDR1 reads MDHEN; CDR2 reads SYDVKM. This CDR3 contains 13 residues. The chain's CDR3 is CASQESLNQPQHF. In DNA, the CDR3 is TGTGCCAGCCAGGAAAGCCTTAATCAGCCCCAGCATTTT.

The chain links TRBV10-1 to TRBJ2-7, with D maybe TRBD1 (6 bases). V was clipped by 11 bases and J by 5 bases, with 25 bases between them. From germline, CDR1 is WNHNN and CDR2 SYGVQD (reference sequence). The CDR3 spans 15 residues. The CDR3 coding sequence is TGCGCCGGCTTTTCTCCAGGGGTGGGCCAAAACGAGCAGTACTTC. Residues: CAGFSPGVGQNEQYF.

This rearrangement joins TRBV30 to TRBJ1-1; 8 bases line up with TRBD1. The J segment lost 0 bases and the V segment lost 5 bases, leaving 8 bases of the junction unmatched. The CDR3 runs to 15 residues. Germline V lookup: CDR1 GTSNPN, CDR2 SVGIG (reference sequence). CDR3 sequence reads: CAWGSGQGLNTEAFF. The CDR3 region has the DNA TGTGCCTGGGGAAGTGGACAGGGTCTGAACACTGAAGCTTTCTTT.

This clone was seen a few times. At one end the junction does not follow the germline gene, possibly because of a read error. The chain employs TRBV7-9 and TRBJ1-1; D not certain. The germline V gene encodes CDR1 SEHNR and CDR2 FQNEAQ (reference sequence). The CDR3 spans 11 residues. In nucleotides, the CDR3 is TGTTCCAGCAGCTTTATCACTGAAGCTTTCTTT. This sequence encodes CSSSFITEAFF. Full variable domain (outside the CDR3, taken from reference TRBV7-9 and TRBJ1-1): DTGVSQNPRHKITKRGQNVTFRCDPISEHNRLYWYRQTLGQGPEFLTYFQNEAQLEKSRLLSDRFSAERPKGSFSTLEIQRTEQGDSAMYLCSSSFITEAFFGQGTRLTVV.

About this clone itself: Distinct nucleotide sequences in the sample also encode this CDR3. This chain's CDR3 is CAWSGQPSASGYTF. CDR3 in DNA: TGTGCCTGGAGTGGACAGCCCTCGGCGAGTGGCTACACCTTC. This chain connects TRBV30 to TRBJ1-2, with a tentative D call TRBD1 (5 bases). Germline CDR1 reads GTSNPN; CDR2 reads SVGIG (reference sequence). Trimming took off 1 base at V and 7 bases at J, with 16 bases between the two ends. This CDR3 region has 14 residues.

The chain joins TRBV5-1 to TRBJ1-3, with D perhaps matching TRBD1 (6 bases). The CDR3 loop spans 15 amino acids. Germline values: CDR1 SGHRS, CDR2 YFSETQ. Trimming took off 3 bases at V and 0 bases at J, with 10 bases between the two ends. The chain's CDR3 is CASSSGGLSGNTIYF. CDR3 in DNA: TGCGCCAGCAGCTCGGGGGGCCTCTCTGGAAACACCATATATTTT. Looking up the rest from reference TRBV5-1 and TRBJ1-3 gives the full variable domain: KAGVTQTPRYLIKTRGQQVTLSCSPISGHRSVSWYQQTPGQGLQFLFEYFSETQRNKGNFPGRFSGRQFSNSRSEMNVSTLELGDSALYLCASSSGGLSGNTIYFGEGSWLTVV.

The chain recombines TRBV15 with TRBJ2-7, with a possible D match to TRBD1 (6 bases). Germline V gives CDR1 LNHNV, CDR2 YYDKDF (reference sequence). V was trimmed by 4 bases and J by 7 bases, leaving 20 bases between them. The CDR3 consists of 15 residues. Written as DNA, the CDR3 is TGTGCCACCAGCAAACTCCCGGGACAAATGAGAGAGCAGTACTTC. Amino acid sequence: CATSKLPGQMREQYF.

V usage is TRBV2 and J usage is TRBJ1-1, with a tentative D call TRBD1 (6 bases). V was cut by 2 bases and J by 2 bases, with 12 bases left in between. The CDR3 consists of 15 residues. The germline V gene encodes CDR1 SNHLY and CDR2 FYNNEI. CDR3 sequence: CASSEREQGNTEAFF. CDR3 nucleotide sequence: TGTGCCAGCAGTGAAAGGGAACAGGGTAACACTGAAGCTTTCTTT.

Written as DNA, the CDR3 is TGTGCCAGCAGCTCCGGGTGGGGCGGTCAGCCCCAGCATTTT. Translating gives CASSSGWGGQPQHF. The chain recombines TRBV5-6 with TRBJ1-5, with TRBD1 as a possible D gene (5 bases). The germline V gene has CDR1 SGHDT and CDR2 YYEEEE. Trimming shortened V by 3 bases and J by 6 bases, and 13 bases separated the two germline ends. The CDR3 extends over 14 amino acids. The variable domain in full, completed from reference TRBV5-6 and TRBJ1-5, reads DAGVTQSPTHLIKTRGQQVTLRCSPKSGHDTVSWYQQALGQGPQFIFQYYEEEERQRGNFPDRFSGHQFPNYSSELNVNALLLGDSALYLCASSSGWGGQPQHFGDGTRLSIL.

A single count supports this clone. The rearrangement uses TRBV9 and TRBJ1-1, with 8 bases identical to TRBD1. The V and J ends lost 1 base and 5 bases, in that order; junction bases with no gene match: 10. CDR1 is SGDLS, CDR2 YYNGEE, per germline. There are 16 residues in the CDR3. The CDR3 spells CASSVMAGGVETEAFF. The CDR3 DNA follows: TGTGCCAGCAGCGTAATGGCAGGGGGCGTGGAGACTGAAGCTTTCTTT.